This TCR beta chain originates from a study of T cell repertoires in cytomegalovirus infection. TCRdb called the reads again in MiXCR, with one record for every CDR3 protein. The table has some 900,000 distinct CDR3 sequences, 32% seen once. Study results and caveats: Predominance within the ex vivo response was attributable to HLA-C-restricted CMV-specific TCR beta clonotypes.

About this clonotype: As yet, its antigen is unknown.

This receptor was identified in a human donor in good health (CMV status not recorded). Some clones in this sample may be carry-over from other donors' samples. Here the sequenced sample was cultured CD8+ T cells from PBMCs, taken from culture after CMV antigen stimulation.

The CDR3 reads CASSSHQTAANEKLFF. In DNA form, the CDR3 reads TGTGCCAGCAGTTCCCACCAGACGGCGGCTAATGAAAAACTGTTTTTT. This rearrangement joins TRBV27 to TRBJ1-4, with D uncertain. The CDR3 covers 16 residues. Trimming stripped 4 bases from V and 3 bases from J, with 15 bases between. The V gene's germline CDR1 is MNHEY and CDR2 SMNVEV (reference sequence).